This T cell receptor (beta chain) was found in a study of CD8 T cells in ankylosing spondylitis. Overall study findings and caveats: Ankylosing spondylitis blood appeared to carry a characteristic TCR beta motif of roughly eight highly homologous variants.

TCRdb re-called the 5' RACE reads with MiXCR, one entry per CDR3 protein. The profile covers about 450,000 distinct CDR3 sequences, with about 24% appearing a single time and roughly 0.8% taken by the ten largest. There are 18 residues in the CDR3. CDR1 is MGHRA and CDR2 is YSYEKL in the germline V gene. The V end lost 2 bases, the J end lost 0 bases, and 17 bases lay between the germline ends. Notes on this clonotype: Its matching antigen is unknown.

The chain employs TRBV4-1 and TRBJ2-4; D is unclear. Sequences were obtained from blood, either unsorted or a sorted T cell fraction (not recorded which). This clonotype originated in a male donor with ankylosing spondylitis. In DNA, the CDR3 is TGCGCCAGCAGCCAATCTTTCGGTTTCGACTCAGCCAAAAACATTCAGTACTTC. Translation gives CASSQSFGFDSAKNIQYF.